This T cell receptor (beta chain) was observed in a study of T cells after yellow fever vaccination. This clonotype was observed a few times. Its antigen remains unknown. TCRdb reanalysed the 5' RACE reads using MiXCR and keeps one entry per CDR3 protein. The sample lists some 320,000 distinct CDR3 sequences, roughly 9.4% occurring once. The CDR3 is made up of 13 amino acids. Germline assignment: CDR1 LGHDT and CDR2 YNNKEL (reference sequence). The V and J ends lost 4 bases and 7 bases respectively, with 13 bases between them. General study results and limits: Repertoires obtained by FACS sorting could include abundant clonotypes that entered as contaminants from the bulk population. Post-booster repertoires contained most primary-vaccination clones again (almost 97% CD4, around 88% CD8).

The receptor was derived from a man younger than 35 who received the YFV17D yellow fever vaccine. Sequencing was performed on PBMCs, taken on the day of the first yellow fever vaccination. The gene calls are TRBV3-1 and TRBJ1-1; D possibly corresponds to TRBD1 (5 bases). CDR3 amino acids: CASSPGQEGEAFF. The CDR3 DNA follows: TGTGCCAGCAGCCCAGGGCAGGAGGGTGAAGCTTTCTTT.